The rows below give T cell receptor beta chains drawn from one sample of a study of blood T cell repertoires in COVID-19. The assay was immunoSEQ multiplex PCR, and TCRdb's table has in-frame clones only and misses some. The sample holds some 160,000 clones, about four fifths seen once. Sequenced input: peripheral blood. These receptors were obtained from a man in his 70s with active or convalescent COVID-19. Each CDR3 is given with its conserved first and last residue. A D gene is named only where the DNA matches it firmly. Size values are once, few and many counts, or a class for expanded clones, and some rows have none.

J gene | V gene | clone size | D gene | CDR3 length | CDR3 protein | CDR3 DNA
TRBJ1-2 | TRBV6-6 | . | . | 16 | CASERQRIQTNYGYTF | TGTGCCAGCGAAAGACAGAGGATTCAAACTAACTATGGCTACACCTTC
TRBJ2-7 | TRBV12-3/TRBV12-4 | . | TRBD1 | 13 | CASSFGQGKRQYF | TGTGCCAGCAGTTTCGGACAGGGGAAGAGGCAGTACTTC
TRBJ1-1 | TRBV14 | . | . | 16 | CASSPLGGLGDTEAFF | TGTGCCAGCAGCCCATTGGGGGGGCTAGGCGACACTGAAGCTTTCTTT
TRBJ2-1 | TRBV6-6 | . | TRBD2 | 16 | CASSPPWAGDNNEQFF | TGTGCCAGCAGTCCCCCGTGGGCGGGGGATAACAATGAGCAGTTCTTC
TRBJ1-1 | TRBV19 | . | . | 12 | CASSHRDTEAFF | TGTGCCAGTAGCCACAGGGACACTGAAGCTTTCTTT
TRBJ1-2 | TRBV10-3 | . | . | 12 | CAISGQNYGYTF | TGTGCCATCAGTGGTCAGAACTATGGCTACACCTTC
TRBJ1-1 | TRBV19 | . | . | 14 | CASSHPNTNTEAFF | TGTGCCAGTAGTCACCCTAATACGAACACTGAAGCTTTCTTT
TRBJ1-2 | TRBV3-1/TRBV3-2 | once | . | 13 | CASSLREVGGYTF | TGTGCCAGCAGCCTAAGAGAGGTGGGTGGCTACACCTTC
TRBJ2-7 | TRBV6-5 | . | . | 15 | CASNNIQRPPYEQYF | TGTGCCAGCAACAACATCCAACGCCCTCCCTACGAGCAGTACTTC
TRBJ2-5 | TRBV6-4 | . | . | 15 | CASRVGPGGPETQYF | TGTGCCAGCAGGGTAGGTCCGGGGGGCCCAGAGACCCAGTACTTC
TRBJ2-3 | TRBV11-3 | . | . | 13 | CASSHPGTDTQYF | TGTGCCAGCAGCCACCCCGGGACAGATACGCAGTATTTT
TRBJ2-5 | TRBV6-5 | . | . | 12 | CASSRGQETQYF | TGTGCCAGCAGCAGGGGACAAGAGACCCAGTACTTC
TRBJ2-7 | TRBV6-2/TRBV6-3 | . | . | 15 | CASSVVGISSYEQYF | TGTGCCAGCAGTGTCGTCGGGATCAGCTCCTACGAGCAGTACTTC
TRBJ1-2 | TRBV29-1 | once | TRBD1 | 12 | CSVEEGAGGYTF | TGCAGCGTTGAGGAGGGGGCGGGCGGCTACACCTTC
TRBJ2-7 | TRBV7-2 | . | TRBD2 | 17 | CASSLSSSSGGLYEQYF | TGTGCCAGCAGCTTAAGCTCCTCTAGCGGGGGGCTGTATGAGCAGTACTTC
TRBJ1-2 | TRBV7-2 | . | . | 14 | CASSFSRASDGYTF | TGTGCCAGCAGCTTTTCGCGGGCTTCGGATGGCTACACCTTC
TRBJ2-1 | TRBV4-2 | . | TRBD2 | 15 | CASSLSGAFDNEQFF | TGTGCCAGCAGCCTAAGCGGGGCTTTCGACAATGAGCAGTTCTTC
TRBJ1-2 | TRBV3-1/TRBV3-2 | . | . | 13 | CASSQTAAGGYTF | TGTGCCAGCAGCCAAACCGCTGCCGGTGGCTACACCTTC
TRBJ2-2 | TRBV5-8 | . | TRBD1 | 15 | CASSLTGTGGRELFF | TGTGCCAGCAGCTTGACCGGGACAGGGGGAAGGGAGCTGTTTTTT
TRBJ2-2 | TRBV30 | . | . | 14 | CAWRGVQNTGELFF | TGTGCCTGGAGAGGAGTCCAGAACACCGGGGAGCTGTTTTTT
TRBJ2-3 | TRBV7-9 | . | . | 16 | CASSRRGNTQVDTQYF | TGTGCCAGCTCCAGGAGGGGCAACACACAGGTAGATACGCAGTATTTT
TRBJ2-1 | TRBV29-1 | . | . | 16 | CSAPPFPRGLGDEQFF | TGCAGCGCCCCTCCATTCCCCCGTGGATTGGGCGATGAGCAGTTCTTC
TRBJ2-2 | TRBV7-2 | few | TRBD2 | 18 | CASSSYGATSQNTGELFF | TGTGCCAGCAGCTCCTACGGGGCGACTAGCCAAAACACCGGGGAGCTGTTTTTT
TRBJ2-5 | TRBV5-1 | . | TRBD1 | 17 | CASSLGPGTGDQETQYF | TGCGCCAGCAGCTTGGGGCCCGGGACAGGGGATCAAGAGACCCAGTACTTC
TRBJ2-3 | TRBV7-3 | . | TRBD1 | 14 | CASSLTPDRDTQYF | TGTGCCAGCAGCTTGACGCCGGACAGGGATACGCAGTATTTT
TRBJ1-2 | TRBV5-6 | . | . | 13 | CASSWGGAAGYTF | TGTGCCAGCAGCTGGGGGGGGGCGGCTGGCTACACCTTC
TRBJ1-4 | TRBV19 | once | TRBD1 | 13 | CATRTGVGEKLFF | TGTGCCACTAGGACAGGGGTTGGAGAAAAACTGTTTTTT
TRBJ1-1 | TRBV12-3/TRBV12-4 | . | . | 12 | CASSLGLSEAFF | TGTGCCAGCAGTCTAGGACTGTCTGAAGCTTTCTTT
TRBJ2-3 | TRBV10-2 | . | . | 14 | CASSDPGIVDTQYF | TGCGCCAGCAGTGATCCGGGGATAGTAGATACGCAGTATTTT
TRBJ2-2 | TRBV4-3 | . | TRBD2 | 16 | CASSHSSGGATGELFF | TGCGCCAGCAGCCATTCTAGCGGGGGGGCAACCGGGGAGCTGTTTTTT
TRBJ1-2 | TRBV29-1 | . | . | 12 | CSVEMVRGGYTF | TGCAGCGTTGAAATGGTGCGGGGTGGCTACACCTTC
TRBJ1-5 | TRBV28 | . | . | 12 | CASRSRRQPQHF | TGTGCCAGCAGGTCTAGGCGGCAGCCCCAGCATTTT
TRBJ2-1 | TRBV29-1 | . | TRBD2 | 17 | CSVAAPGAGGLNNEQFF | TGCAGCGTTGCGGCCCCCGGAGCGGGGGGGCTAAACAATGAGCAGTTCTTC
TRBJ2-5 | TRBV4-1 | . | TRBD2 | 18 | CASSQGTWTSGAQETQYF | TGCGCCAGCAGCCAGGGGACCTGGACTAGCGGGGCACAAGAGACCCAGTACTTC
TRBJ1-2 | TRBV7-2 | many | . | 15 | CASSLAQGGYYGYTF | TGTGCCAGCAGCTTAGCTCAGGGTGGATACTATGGCTACACCTTC
TRBJ2-1 | TRBV5-4 | . | . | 16 | CASSPLAPSSYNEQFF | TGTGCCAGCAGCCCTCTAGCGCCGAGCTCCTACAATGAGCAGTTCTTC
TRBJ2-5 | TRBV5-3 | . | TRBD2 | 14 | CARSPGGGEETQYF | TGTGCCAGAAGCCCCGGGGGAGGGGAAGAGACCCAGTACTTC
TRBJ2-5 | TRBV5-1 | . | TRBD2 | 15 | CASSVTSGRIETQYF | TGCGCCAGCAGCGTGACTAGCGGGAGGATTGAGACCCAGTACTTC
TRBJ1-4 | TRBV27 | . | TRBD1 | 14 | CASSLRPRTGGLFF | TGTGCCAGCAGTTTACGTCCCCGGACAGGGGGTCTGTTTTTT
TRBJ1-4 | TRBV12-5 | once | . | 15 | CASGFIQGGYEKLFF | TGTGCTAGTGGTTTCATACAGGGAGGGTATGAAAAACTGTTTTTT
TRBJ1-5 | TRBV7-2 | . | . | 13 | CASSLAGREPQHF | TGTGCCAGCAGCTTAGCAGGGAGGGAGCCCCAGCATTTT
TRBJ1-2 | TRBV7-9 | . | TRBD1 | 14 | CASNDREPNYGYTF | TGTGCCAGCAACGACAGGGAGCCTAACTATGGCTACACCTTC
TRBJ1-6 | TRBV30 | . | . | 17 | CAWSTTGLSSYNSPLHF | TGTGCCTGGAGTACAACAGGTCTTAGCTCCTATAATTCACCCCTCCACTTT
TRBJ1-2 | TRBV6-1 | few | . | 12 | CASSEVREGITF | TGTGCCAGCAGTGAAGTCCGTGAGGGTATCACCTTC
TRBJ1-5 | TRBV2 | once | . | 13 | CASSASGNQPQHF | TGTGCCAGCAGTGCGTCAGGCAATCAGCCCCAGCATTTT
TRBJ1-2 | TRBV28 | . | TRBD1 | 16 | CASSLFTGTAFYGYTF | TGTGCCAGCAGTTTGTTCACCGGGACAGCCTTTTATGGCTACACCTTC
TRBJ2-4 | TRBV5-1 | . | TRBD2 | 19 | CASSLPTSGRAAPKNIQYF | TGCGCCAGCAGCCTCCCGACTAGCGGGAGGGCTGCCCCCAAAAACATTCAGTACTTC
TRBJ2-3 | TRBV5-5 | . | . | 16 | CASSLSMRYSTDTQYF | TGTGCCAGCAGCTTGTCTATGCGCTATAGCACAGATACGCAGTATTTT
TRBJ2-5 | TRBV2 | few | . | 10 | CASLRETQYF | TGTGCCAGCTTGAGGGAGACCCAGTACTTC
TRBJ2-3 | TRBV21-1 | . | . | 15 | CASSKSLSGADTQYF | TGTGCCAGCAGCAAATCTCTCAGCGGAGCAGATACGCAGTATTTT
TRBJ2-7 | TRBV12-3/TRBV12-4 | . | . | 13 | CASSAGRAYEQYF | TGTGCCAGCAGTGCTGGCAGGGCCTACGAGCAGTACTTC
TRBJ2-7 | TRBV4-2 | . | TRBD2 | 16 | CASSQDPSGGFDEQYF | TGTGCCAGCAGCCAGGATCCTAGCGGGGGCTTTGACGAGCAGTACTTC